This TCR beta chain is drawn from a study of identical twins. Template switching supplied a universal primer site; unique molecular identifiers were carried on the cDNA. TCRdb analysed the 5' RACE reads with MiXCR anew, one entry per CDR3 protein. The sample lists hundreds of thousands of distinct CDR3 sequences; roughly 18% were seen once. CDR1 and CDR2 (germline): KGHDR, SFDVKD. Trimming shortened V by 3 bases and J by 3 bases, and 10 bases separated the two germline ends. This CDR3 has 14 amino acids. The same sample was also studied in work on T cells expressing NK-cell markers. That report notes: Cells sorted as CD3+CD56+NKG2C+, CD3+CD56+NKG2C- and CD3+CD56-NKG2C+ T cells supplied the TCR beta repertoires. The study found dominant NKG2C+ clonotypes at about 1.0-7.5% of CD8+ T cells in about 6 donors.

The TCR originated in a woman under 30 in good health. Sequenced material: PBMCs. The rearrangement uses TRBV24-1 and TRBJ1-2; no definite D call. The CDR3 here is CATSDPGSYYGYTF. For the CDR3, the DNA is TGTGCCACCAGTGATCCAGGTTCCTACTATGGCTACACCTTC.